The subject of this entry is one T cell receptor (beta chain). The data were taken from a study of shared clonotypes between healthy human individuals. Trimming removed 5 bases at V and 3 bases at J, with 17 bases between. The CDR3 runs 16 residues. CDR1 and CDR2 (germline): SEHNR, FQNEAQ (reference sequence). Naive CD8 cells were CD45RO-negative, positively selected for CCR7, excluding terminally differentiated effector memory CD45RA+ cells. Every contributor of samples was a Caucasian grown-up residing in Nashville, Tennessee. Assay used: immunoSEQ multiplex PCR; TCRdb lists only in-frame clones, some missing. The data hold hundreds of thousands of clones, with 92% observed a single time.

The receptor was isolated from a man between 25 and 39 years old in good health. The chain couples TRBV7-9 to TRBJ2-1, with D hard to call. Source material: naive CD8+ T cells sorted from blood. The CDR3 loop reads CASSTRTFGIYNEQFF. CDR3 in DNA: TGTGCCAGCAGCACCCGGACCTTCGGCATCTACAATGAGCAGTTCTTC.